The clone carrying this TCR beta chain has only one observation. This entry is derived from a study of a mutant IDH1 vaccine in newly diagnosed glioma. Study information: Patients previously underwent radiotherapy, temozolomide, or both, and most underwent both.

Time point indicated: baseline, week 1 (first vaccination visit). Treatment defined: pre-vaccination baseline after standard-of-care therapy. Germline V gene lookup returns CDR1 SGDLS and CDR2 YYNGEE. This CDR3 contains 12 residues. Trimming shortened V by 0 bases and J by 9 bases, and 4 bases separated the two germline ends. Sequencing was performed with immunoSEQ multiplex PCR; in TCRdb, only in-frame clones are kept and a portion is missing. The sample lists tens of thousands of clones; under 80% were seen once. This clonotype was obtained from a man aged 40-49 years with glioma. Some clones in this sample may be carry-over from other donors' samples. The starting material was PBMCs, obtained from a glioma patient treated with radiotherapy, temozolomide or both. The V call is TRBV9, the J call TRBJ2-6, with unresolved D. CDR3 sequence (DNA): TGTGCCAGCAGCGTAGGAGTCAACGTCCTGACTTTC. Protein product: CASSVGVNVLTF.